A selection of T cell receptor beta chains follows, all from one sample in a study of T cell repertoires in cytomegalovirus infection. TCRdb recomputed calls from the reads with MiXCR, one row per CDR3 protein. The profile shows fewer than 550,000 distinct CDR3 sequences, about 11% of them singletons. Sequenced sample: PBMCs. The receptors were gathered from a human donor in good health (CMV status not recorded). Some clones in this sample may be carry-over from other donors' samples. Both conserved end residues are part of each CDR3. D genes are given only for firm matches. Rows may omit the clone size; those that give it use once, few, many or a size class.

j_call	clone_size	d_call	v_call	cdr3_nt	cdr3_aa
TRBJ2-5	few	TRBD2	TRBV10-2	TGCGCCAGCAGGAGCGGGGAAGGGGTGAGGGAGACCCAGTACTTC	CASRSGEGVRETQYF
TRBJ2-1	many	NA	TRBV6-1	TGTGCCAGCAGTTTCACCGGGACCCGTTACAATGAGCAGTTCTTC	CASSFTGTRYNEQFF
TRBJ1-1	many	TRBD1	TRBV7-2	TGTGCCAGCAGCTTAGCTATTAGGGGACAGGGGGGAGCTTTCTTT	CASSLAIRGQGGAFF
TRBJ2-7	many	NA	TRBV7-2	TGTGCCAGCAGCTTAGACAGGGTTCTCTACGAGCAGTACTTC	CASSLDRVLYEQYF
TRBJ2-7	many	NA	TRBV19	TGTGCCAGTAGTATCACGACAGCTTCCTACGAGCAGTACTTC	CASSITTASYEQYF
TRBJ2-1	many	NA	TRBV10-3	TGTGCCACAGGGTTCGCCATGGGTGAGCAGTTCTTC	CATGFAMGEQFF
TRBJ2-1	many	NA	TRBV7-7	TGTGCTAGCAGCTCTTACACAGGAAGCTCCTACAATGAGCAGTTCTTC	CASSSYTGSSYNEQFF
TRBJ2-1	few	NA	TRBV29-1	TGCAGCGTTGAAAGTGAAAACTCCTACAATGAGCAGTTCTTC	CSVESENSYNEQFF
TRBJ1-5	many	NA	TRBV6-2/TRBV6-3	TGTGCCAGCAACAGACAGAATAGCAATCAGCCCCAGCATTTT	CASNRQNSNQPQHF
TRBJ2-1	many	TRBD2	TRBV30	TGTGCCTGGAGTTCCGGGCTAGCGGGAAAGTATGAGCAGTTCTTC	CAWSSGLAGKYEQFF
TRBJ1-3	many	NA	TRBV12-3/TRBV12-4	TGTGCCAGCAGGCCGGACAGCTCTGGAAACACCATATATTTT	CASRPDSSGNTIYF
TRBJ2-5	many	NA	TRBV7-8	TGTGCCAGCAGCCTGGGAGGCAGGGGGAGAGGAGAGACCCAGTACTTC	CASSLGGRGRGETQYF
TRBJ2-3	few	TRBD2	TRBV20-1	TGCAGTGCTAGAGGACTAGCGGGAGTGGATACGCAGTATTTT	CSARGLAGVDTQYF
TRBJ2-5	many	TRBD1	TRBV24-1	TGTGCCACCAGCTCAGGGGGCTTGGAGACCCAGTACTTC	CATSSGGLETQYF
TRBJ2-5	few	NA	TRBV20-1	TGCAGTGCTAGAGAGAACATCGAGGAGACCCAGTACTTC	CSARENIEETQYF
TRBJ2-4	many	NA	TRBV7-2	TGTGCCAGCAGCCCACCCGGCGGACTAGCCAAAAACATTCAGTACTTC	CASSPPGGLAKNIQYF
TRBJ2-2	many	NA	TRBV7-8	TGTGCCAGCAGATTCGGCCGTACATTCACCGGGGAGCTGTTTTTT	CASRFGRTFTGELFF
TRBJ1-5	many	NA	TRBV6-5	TGTGCCAGCAGTTCTACCTTTCTGGGGCAGCAGCCCCAGCATTTT	CASSSTFLGQQPQHF
TRBJ2-1	many	TRBD2	TRBV12-3/TRBV12-4	TGTGCCAGCAGTTCAGGGACCGGAAGCGGGAGAATGTATGAGCAGTTCTTC	CASSSGTGSGRMYEQFF
TRBJ1-4	many	NA	TRBV27	TGTGCCAGCAGTTTATCTCCACGGGACCCAACTAATGAAAAACTGTTTTTT	CASSLSPRDPTNEKLFF
TRBJ2-6	few	NA	TRBV7-6	TGTGCCAGCAGCTTAGCGTCCGGGGGCTATGGGGCCAACGTCCTGACTTTC	CASSLASGGYGANVLTF
TRBJ2-7	many	TRBD1	TRBV18	TGTGCCAGCTCGGGGACAGGGATTACAACCTACGAGCAGTACTTC	CASSGTGITTYEQYF
TRBJ1-2	NA	NA	TRBV5-6	TGTGCCAGCGCGGCGGACATTGTTTATGGCTACACCTTC	CASAADIVYGYTF
TRBJ2-1	NA	TRBD2	TRBV5-1	TGCGCCAGCAGCGACGGGACTAGCTACAATGAGCAGTTCTTC	CASSDGTSYNEQFF
TRBJ2-3	NA	NA	TRBV3-1	TGTGCCAGCAGCCAAGACCCGGGGGTTCCCACAGATACGCAGTATTTT	CASSQDPGVPTDTQYF
TRBJ2-2	few	NA	TRBV18	TGTGCCAGCTCACCCAAGACCGGCGGGGAGCTGTTTTTT	CASSPKTGGELFF
TRBJ2-5	many	TRBD2	TRBV29-1	TGCAGCGTCGGGACTAGCGGGAGGGCGCGGAGAGAGACCCAGTACTTC	CSVGTSGRARRETQYF
TRBJ2-7	many	NA	TRBV10-3	TGTGCCATCAGTGAGGGAGGGACAAAAGGGGCGGGTGAGCAGTACTTC	CAISEGGTKGAGEQYF
TRBJ2-5	few	TRBD2	TRBV6-5	TGTGCCAGCAGTTACTTTCTTAGCGGGGGCCAAGAGACCCAGTACTTC	CASSYFLSGGQETQYF
TRBJ1-1	NA	NA	TRBV3-1	TGTGCCAGCAGCCAAGCCCCCGGCGGGATCTCGAACACTGAAGCTTTCTTT	CASSQAPGGISNTEAFF
TRBJ1-2	many	TRBD1	TRBV11-2	TGTGCCAGCAGCTTAAATAGTCGGGGACAGGGCGTATCCACCTTC	CASSLNSRGQGVSTF
TRBJ2-7	few	NA	TRBV2	TGTGCCAGCAGTGGTAGTAGGTACGGGGGCGAGCAGTACTTC	CASSGSRYGGEQYF
TRBJ1-5	many	NA	TRBV20-1	TGCAGTGCTAGTTTGGCCAGGGATCCCAATCAGCCCCAGCATTTT	CSASLARDPNQPQHF
TRBJ1-5	many	NA	TRBV7-9	TGTGCCAGCACAAAGGAAAATCAGCCCCAGCATTTT	CASTKENQPQHF
TRBJ2-5	NA	TRBD1	TRBV28	TGTGCCAGCAGTTTAGAGAGGGGGCGCGAGCAGACCCAGTACTTC	CASSLERGREQTQYF
TRBJ2-5	many	NA	TRBV5-1	TGCGCCAGCAGCTTGGGGACAGTTCAAGAGACCCAGTACTTC	CASSLGTVQETQYF
TRBJ2-2	many	TRBD2	TRBV10-3	TGTGCCATGAGGACTAGCGGGAGAAACACCGGGGAGCTGTTTTTT	CAMRTSGRNTGELFF
TRBJ2-4	many	TRBD2	TRBV20-1	TGCAGTGCGTGGACTAGCGGGAAAGGGGGAGCCAAAAACATTCAGTACTTC	CSAWTSGKGGAKNIQYF